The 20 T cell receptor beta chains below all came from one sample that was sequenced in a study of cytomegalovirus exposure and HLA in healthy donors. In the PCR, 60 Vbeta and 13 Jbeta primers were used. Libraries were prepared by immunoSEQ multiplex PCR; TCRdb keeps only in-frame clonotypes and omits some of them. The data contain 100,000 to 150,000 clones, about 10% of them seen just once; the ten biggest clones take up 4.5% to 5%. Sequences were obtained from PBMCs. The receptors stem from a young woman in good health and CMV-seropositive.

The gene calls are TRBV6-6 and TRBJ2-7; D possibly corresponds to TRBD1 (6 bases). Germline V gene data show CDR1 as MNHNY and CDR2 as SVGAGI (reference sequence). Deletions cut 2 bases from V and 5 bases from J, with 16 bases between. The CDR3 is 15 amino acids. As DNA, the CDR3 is TGTGCCAGCAGTTACCTCCGTAGGGACAACCACGAGCAGTACTTC. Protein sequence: CASSYLRRDNHEQYF.

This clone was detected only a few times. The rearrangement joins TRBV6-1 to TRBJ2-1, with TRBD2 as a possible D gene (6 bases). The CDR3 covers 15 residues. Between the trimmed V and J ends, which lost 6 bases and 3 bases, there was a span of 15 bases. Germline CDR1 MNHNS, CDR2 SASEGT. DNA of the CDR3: TGTGCCAGCAGACCTCCGGGACTCAGCTACAATGAGCAGTTCTTC. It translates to CASRPPGLSYNEQFF.

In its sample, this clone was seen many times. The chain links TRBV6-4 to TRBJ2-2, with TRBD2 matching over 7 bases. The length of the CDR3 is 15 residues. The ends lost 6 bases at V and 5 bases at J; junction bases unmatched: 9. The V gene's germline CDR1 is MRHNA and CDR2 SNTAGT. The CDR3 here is CASSPSGGETGELFF. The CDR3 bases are TGTGCCAGCAGCCCCTCGGGAGGAGAGACCGGGGAGCTGTTTTTT.

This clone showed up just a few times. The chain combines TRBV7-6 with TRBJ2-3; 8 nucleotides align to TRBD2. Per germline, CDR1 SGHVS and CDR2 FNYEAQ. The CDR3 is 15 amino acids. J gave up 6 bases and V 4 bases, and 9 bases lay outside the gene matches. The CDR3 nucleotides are TGTGCCAGCAGCTCACCCGGGACTAGTCCGGATACGCAGTATTTT. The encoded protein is CASSSPGTSPDTQYF.

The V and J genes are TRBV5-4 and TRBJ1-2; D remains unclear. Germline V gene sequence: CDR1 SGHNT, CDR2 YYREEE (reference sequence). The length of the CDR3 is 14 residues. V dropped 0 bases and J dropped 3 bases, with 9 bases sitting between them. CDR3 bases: TGTGCCAGCAGCTTGGGGAGGACTGACTATGGCTACACCTTC. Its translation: CASSLGRTDYGYTF.

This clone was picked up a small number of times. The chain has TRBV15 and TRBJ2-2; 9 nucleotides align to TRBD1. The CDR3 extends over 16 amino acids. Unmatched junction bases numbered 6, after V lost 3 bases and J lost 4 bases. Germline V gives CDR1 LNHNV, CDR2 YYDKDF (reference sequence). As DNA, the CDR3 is TGTGCCACCAGCAGGACAGGGGGGGTCGGCACCGGGGAGCTGTTTTTT. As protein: CATSRTGGVGTGELFF.

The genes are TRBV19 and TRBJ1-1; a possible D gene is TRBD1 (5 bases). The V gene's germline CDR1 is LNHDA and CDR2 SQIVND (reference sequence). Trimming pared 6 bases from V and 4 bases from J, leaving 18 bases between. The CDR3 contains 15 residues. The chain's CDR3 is CASSHPSIGGTEAFF. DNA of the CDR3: TGTGCCAGTAGCCACCCTTCGATCGGGGGCACTGAAGCTTTCTTT.

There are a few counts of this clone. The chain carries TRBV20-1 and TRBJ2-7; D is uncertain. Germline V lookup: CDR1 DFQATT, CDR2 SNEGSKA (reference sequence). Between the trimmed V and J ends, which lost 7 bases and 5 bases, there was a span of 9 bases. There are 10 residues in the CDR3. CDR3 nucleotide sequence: TGCAGTGGAGGAGCTGACGAGCAGTACTTC. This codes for CSGGADEQYF.

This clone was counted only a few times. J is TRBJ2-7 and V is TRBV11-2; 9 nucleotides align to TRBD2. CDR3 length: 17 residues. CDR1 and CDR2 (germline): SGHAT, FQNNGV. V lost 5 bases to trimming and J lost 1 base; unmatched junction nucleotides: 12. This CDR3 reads CASSPPPSAGGSYEQYF. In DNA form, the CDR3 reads TGTGCCAGCAGCCCCCCACCCTCCGCGGGAGGGTCCTACGAGCAGTACTTC.

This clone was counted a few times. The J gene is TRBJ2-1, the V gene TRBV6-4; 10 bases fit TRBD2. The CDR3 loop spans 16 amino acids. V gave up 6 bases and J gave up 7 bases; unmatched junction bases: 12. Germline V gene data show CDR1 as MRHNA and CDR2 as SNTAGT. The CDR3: CASRHLLAGVGNEQFF. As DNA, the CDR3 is TGTGCCAGCAGGCACCTTCTAGCGGGAGTAGGAAATGAGCAGTTCTTC.

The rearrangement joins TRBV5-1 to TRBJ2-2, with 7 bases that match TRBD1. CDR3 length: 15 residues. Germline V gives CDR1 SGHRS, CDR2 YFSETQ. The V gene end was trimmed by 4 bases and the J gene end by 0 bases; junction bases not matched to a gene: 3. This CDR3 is CASSLDRANTGELFF. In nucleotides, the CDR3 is TGCGCCAGCAGCCTCGACAGGGCGAACACCGGGGAGCTGTTTTTT.

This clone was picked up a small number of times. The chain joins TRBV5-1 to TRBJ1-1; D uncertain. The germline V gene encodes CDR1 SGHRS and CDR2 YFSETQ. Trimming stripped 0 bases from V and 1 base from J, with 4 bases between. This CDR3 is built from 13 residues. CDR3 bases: TGCGCCAGCAGCTTGGACACGAACACTGAAGCTTTCTTT. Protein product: CASSLDTNTEAFF.

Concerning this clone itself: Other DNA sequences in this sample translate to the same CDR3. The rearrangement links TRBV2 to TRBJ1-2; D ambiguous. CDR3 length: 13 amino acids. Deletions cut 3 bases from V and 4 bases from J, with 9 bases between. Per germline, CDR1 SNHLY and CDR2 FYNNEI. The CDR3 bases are TGTGCCAGCAGTGATGGACTTCCCTATGGCTACACCTTC. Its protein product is CASSDGLPYGYTF.

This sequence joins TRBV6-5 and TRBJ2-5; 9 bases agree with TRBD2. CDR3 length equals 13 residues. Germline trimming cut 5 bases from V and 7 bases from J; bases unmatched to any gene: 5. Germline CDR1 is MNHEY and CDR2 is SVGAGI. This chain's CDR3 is CASSEAGGWTQYF. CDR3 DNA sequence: TGTGCCAGCAGTGAAGCGGGGGGTTGGACCCAGTACTTC.

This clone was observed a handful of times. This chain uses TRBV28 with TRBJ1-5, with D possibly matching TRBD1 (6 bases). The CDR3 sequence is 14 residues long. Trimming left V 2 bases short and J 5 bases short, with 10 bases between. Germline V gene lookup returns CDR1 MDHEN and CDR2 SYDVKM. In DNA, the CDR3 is TGTGCCAGCAGTTTAGGGCAGGGGTATCAGCCCCAGCATTTT. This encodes CASSLGQGYQPQHF.

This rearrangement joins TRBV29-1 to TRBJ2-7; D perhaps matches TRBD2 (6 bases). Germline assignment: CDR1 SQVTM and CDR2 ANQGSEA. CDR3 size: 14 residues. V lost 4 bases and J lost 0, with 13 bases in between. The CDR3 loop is CSVVYRESSYEQYF. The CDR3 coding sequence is TGCAGCGTTGTTTACCGGGAGTCCTCCTACGAGCAGTACTTC.

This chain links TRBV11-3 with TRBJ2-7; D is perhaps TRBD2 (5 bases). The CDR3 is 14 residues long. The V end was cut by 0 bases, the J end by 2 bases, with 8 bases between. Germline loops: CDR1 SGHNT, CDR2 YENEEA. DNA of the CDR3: TGTGCCAGCAGCTTAGAGGAGGCCGCCTACGAGCAGTACTTC. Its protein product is CASSLEEAAYEQYF.

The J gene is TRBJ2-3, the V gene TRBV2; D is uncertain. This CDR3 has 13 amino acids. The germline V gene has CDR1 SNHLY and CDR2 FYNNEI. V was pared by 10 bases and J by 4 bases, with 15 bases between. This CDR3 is CANEAVSSDTQYF. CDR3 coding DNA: TGTGCCAACGAGGCTGTATCTTCAGATACGCAGTATTTT.

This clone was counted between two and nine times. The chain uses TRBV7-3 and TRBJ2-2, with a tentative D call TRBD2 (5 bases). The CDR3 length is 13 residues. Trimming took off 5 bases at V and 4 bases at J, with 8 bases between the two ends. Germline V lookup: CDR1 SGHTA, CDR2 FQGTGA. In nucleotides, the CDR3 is TGTGCCAGCAGCGTAGGAGGCACCGGGGAGCTGTTTTTT. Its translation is CASSVGGTGELFF.

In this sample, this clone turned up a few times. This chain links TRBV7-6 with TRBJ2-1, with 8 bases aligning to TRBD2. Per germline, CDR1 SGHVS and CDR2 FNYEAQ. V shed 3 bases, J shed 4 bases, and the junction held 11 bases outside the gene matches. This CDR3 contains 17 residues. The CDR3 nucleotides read TGTGCCAGCAGCTTGGCCTCCGGGCGGGAGGCTTACAATGAGCAGTTCTTC. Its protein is CASSLASGREAYNEQFF.